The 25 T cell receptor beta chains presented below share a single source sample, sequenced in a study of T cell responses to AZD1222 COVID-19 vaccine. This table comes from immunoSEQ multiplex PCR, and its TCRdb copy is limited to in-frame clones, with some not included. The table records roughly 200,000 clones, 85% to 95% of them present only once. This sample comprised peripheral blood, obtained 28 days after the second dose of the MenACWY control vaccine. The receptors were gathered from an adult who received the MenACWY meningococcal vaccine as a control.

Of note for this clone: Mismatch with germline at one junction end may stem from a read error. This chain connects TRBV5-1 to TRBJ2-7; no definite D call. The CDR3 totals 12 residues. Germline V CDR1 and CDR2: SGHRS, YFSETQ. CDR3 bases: TGCGCCAGCAGCCTTTCAGACTTTAATTGGGATTTC. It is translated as CASSLSDFNWDF.

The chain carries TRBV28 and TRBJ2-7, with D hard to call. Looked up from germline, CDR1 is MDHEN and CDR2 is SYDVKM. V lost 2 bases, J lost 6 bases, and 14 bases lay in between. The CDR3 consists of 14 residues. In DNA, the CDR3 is TGTGCCAGCAGTTTACTTTCTGGGCCGGCCGAGCAGTACTTC. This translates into CASSLLSGPAEQYF.

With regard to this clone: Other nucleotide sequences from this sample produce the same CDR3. The CDR3 spells CASSLGGEAFF. In nucleotides, the CDR3 is TGTGCCAGCAGTTTGGGAGGTGAAGCTTTCTTT. The chain is built from TRBV12-3 or TRBV12-4 and TRBJ1-1; no reliable D call. V shed 3 bases and J shed 7 bases, with 6 bases lying between them. The CDR3 loop spans 11 amino acids.

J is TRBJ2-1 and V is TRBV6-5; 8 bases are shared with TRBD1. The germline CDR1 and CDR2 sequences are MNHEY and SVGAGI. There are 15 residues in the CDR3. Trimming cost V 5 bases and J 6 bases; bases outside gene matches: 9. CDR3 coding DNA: TGTGCCAGCAGTCCGTCGGGACAGGTGGTCAATGAGCAGTTCTTC. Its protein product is CASSPSGQVVNEQFF.

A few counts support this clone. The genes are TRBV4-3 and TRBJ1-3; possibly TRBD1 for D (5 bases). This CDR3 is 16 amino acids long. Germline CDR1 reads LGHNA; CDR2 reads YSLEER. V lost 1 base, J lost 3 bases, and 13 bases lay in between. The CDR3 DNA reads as TGCGCCAGCAGCCAAGTCGCGCCGGGGCATGGAAACACCATATATTTT. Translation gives CASSQVAPGHGNTIYF.

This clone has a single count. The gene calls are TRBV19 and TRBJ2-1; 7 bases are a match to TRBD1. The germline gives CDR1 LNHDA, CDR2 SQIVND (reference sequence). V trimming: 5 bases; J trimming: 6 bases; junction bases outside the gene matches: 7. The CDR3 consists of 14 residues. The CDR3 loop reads CASSLAGGFNEQFF. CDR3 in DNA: TGTGCCAGTAGTCTGGCAGGGGGATTCAATGAGCAGTTCTTC.

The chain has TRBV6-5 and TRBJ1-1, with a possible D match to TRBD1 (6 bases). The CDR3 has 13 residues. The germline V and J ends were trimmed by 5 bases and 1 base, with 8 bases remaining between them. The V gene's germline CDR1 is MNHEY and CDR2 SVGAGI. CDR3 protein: CASSRTANTEAFF. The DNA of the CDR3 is TGTGCCAGCAGTCGGACAGCGAACACTGAAGCTTTCTTT.

CDR3 amino acids: CASSLGQGVTYEQYF. In DNA, the CDR3 is TGTGCCAGCAGCTTGGGGCAGGGGGTAACCTACGAGCAGTACTTC. This chain joins TRBV5-4 and TRBJ2-7, with 7 bases fitting TRBD1. Trimming removed 0 bases from V and 2 bases from J; junction bases left unmatched: 5. The CDR3 extends over 15 amino acids. Germline loops: CDR1 SGHNT, CDR2 YYREEE (reference sequence).

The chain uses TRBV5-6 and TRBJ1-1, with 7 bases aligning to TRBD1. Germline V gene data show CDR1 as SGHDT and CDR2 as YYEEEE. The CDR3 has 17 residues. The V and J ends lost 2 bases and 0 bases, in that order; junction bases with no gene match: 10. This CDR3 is CASSFPGGHVMNTEAFF. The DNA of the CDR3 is TGTGCCAGCAGCTTCCCAGGGGGGCACGTTATGAACACTGAAGCTTTCTTT.

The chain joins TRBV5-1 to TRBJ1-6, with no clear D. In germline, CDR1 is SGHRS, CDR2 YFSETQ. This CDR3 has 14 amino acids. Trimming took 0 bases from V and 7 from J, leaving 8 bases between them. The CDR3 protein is CASSLATGNSPLHF. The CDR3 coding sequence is TGCGCCAGCAGCTTGGCGACGGGGAATTCACCCCTCCACTTT.

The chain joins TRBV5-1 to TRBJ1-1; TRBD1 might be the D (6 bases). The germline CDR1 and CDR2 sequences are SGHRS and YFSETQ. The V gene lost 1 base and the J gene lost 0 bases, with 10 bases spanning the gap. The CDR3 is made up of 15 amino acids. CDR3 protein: CASSLQGRMNTEAFF. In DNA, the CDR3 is TGCGCCAGCAGCTTGCAGGGGCGGATGAACACTGAAGCTTTCTTT.

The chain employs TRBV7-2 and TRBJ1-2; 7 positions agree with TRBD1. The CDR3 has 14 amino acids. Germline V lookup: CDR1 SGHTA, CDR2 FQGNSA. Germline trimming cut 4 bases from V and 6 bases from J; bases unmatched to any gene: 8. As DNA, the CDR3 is TGTGCCAGCAGCTCATTTACAGGGGATCATGGCTACACCTTC. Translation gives CASSSFTGDHGYTF. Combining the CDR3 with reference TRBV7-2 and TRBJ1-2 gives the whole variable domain GAGVSQSPSNKVTEKGKDVELRCDPISGHTALYWYRQSLGQGLEFLIYFQGNSAPDKSGLPSDRFSAERTGGSVSTLTIQRTQQEDSAVYLCASSSFTGDHGYTFGSGTRLTVV.

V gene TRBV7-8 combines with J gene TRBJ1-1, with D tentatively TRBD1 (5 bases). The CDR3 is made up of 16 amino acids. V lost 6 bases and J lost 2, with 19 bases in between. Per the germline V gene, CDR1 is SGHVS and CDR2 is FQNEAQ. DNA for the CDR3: TGTGCCAGCAGACAAAATTCAGGGAGGACAAACACTGAAGCTTTCTTT. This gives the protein CASRQNSGRTNTEAFF.

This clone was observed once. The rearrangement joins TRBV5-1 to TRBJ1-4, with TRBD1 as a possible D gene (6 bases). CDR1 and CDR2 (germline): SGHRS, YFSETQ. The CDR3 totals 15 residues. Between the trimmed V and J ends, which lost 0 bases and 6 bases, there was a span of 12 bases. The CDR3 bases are TGCGCCAGCAGCTTGGACAGGGCGGCTGATGAAAAACTGTTTTTT. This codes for CASSLDRAADEKLFF.

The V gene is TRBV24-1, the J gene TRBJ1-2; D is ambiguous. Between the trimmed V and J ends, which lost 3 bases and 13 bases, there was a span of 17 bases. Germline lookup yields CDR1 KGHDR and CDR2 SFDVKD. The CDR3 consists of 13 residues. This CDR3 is CATSDLDGRVITF. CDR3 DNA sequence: TGTGCCACCAGTGATCTGGACGGCCGAGTGATCACCTTC.

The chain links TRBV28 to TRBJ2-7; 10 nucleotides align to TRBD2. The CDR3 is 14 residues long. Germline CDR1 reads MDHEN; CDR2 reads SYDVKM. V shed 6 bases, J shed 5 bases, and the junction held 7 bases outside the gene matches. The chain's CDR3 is CASSPGTSEDEQYF. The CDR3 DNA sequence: TGTGCCAGCAGCCCCGGGACTAGCGAGGACGAGCAGTACTTC. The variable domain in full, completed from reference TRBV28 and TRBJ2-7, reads DVKVTQSSRYLVKRTGEKVFLECVQDMDHENMFWYRQDPGLGLRLIYFSYDVKMKEKGDIPEGYSVSREKKERFSLILESASTNQTSMYLCASSPGTSEDEQYFGPGTRLTVT.

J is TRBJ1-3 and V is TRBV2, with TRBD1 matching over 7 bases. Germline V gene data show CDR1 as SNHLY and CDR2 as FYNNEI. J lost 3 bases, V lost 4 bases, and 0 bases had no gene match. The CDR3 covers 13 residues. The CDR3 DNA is TGTGCCAGCAGTGGACAGGGTGGAAACACCATATATTTT. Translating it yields CASSGQGGNTIYF.

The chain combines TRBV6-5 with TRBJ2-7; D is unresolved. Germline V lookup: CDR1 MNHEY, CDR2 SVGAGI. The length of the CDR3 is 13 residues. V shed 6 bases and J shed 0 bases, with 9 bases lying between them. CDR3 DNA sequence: TGTGCCAGCAGGCTGACGGTCTCCTACGAGCAGTACTTC. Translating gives CASRLTVSYEQYF.

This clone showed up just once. CDR3: CASSFYYEQFF. The DNA for the CDR3 is TGTGCCAGCAGCTTTTACTATGAGCAGTTCTTC. V and J are TRBV7-2 and TRBJ2-1; D is uncertain. Trimming took off 3 bases at V and 8 bases at J, with 5 bases between the two ends. Germline loops: CDR1 SGHTA, CDR2 FQGNSA. The CDR3 loop spans 11 amino acids.

The CDR3 bases are TGTGCCAGCAACCCGGGGGGCTACTCCTACGAGCAGTACTTC. This codes for CASNPGGYSYEQYF. This chain uses TRBV6-2 or TRBV6-3 with TRBJ2-7; D is perhaps TRBD2 (7 bases). Germline V gene lookup returns CDR1 MNHEY and CDR2 SVGEGT. V was pared by 7 bases and J by 0 bases, with 13 bases between. The CDR3 covers 14 residues.

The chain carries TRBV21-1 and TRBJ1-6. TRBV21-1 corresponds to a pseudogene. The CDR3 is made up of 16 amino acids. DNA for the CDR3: TGTGCCAGCAGCCCTAGGGGACTCATATCCAATTCACCCCTCCACTTT. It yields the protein CASSPRGLISNSPLHF.

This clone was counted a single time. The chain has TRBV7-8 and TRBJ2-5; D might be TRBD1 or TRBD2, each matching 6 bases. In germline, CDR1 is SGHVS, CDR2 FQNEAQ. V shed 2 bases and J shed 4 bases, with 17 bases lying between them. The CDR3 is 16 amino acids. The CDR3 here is CASSLNPGGGRETQYF. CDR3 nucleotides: TGTGCCAGCAGCTTAAACCCCGGGGGCGGACGAGAGACCCAGTACTTC. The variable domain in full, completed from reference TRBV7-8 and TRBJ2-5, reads GAGVSQSPRYKVAKRGQDVALRCDPISGHVSLFWYQQALGQGPEFLTYFQNEAQLDKSGLPSDRFFAERPEGSVSTLKIQRTQQEDSAVYLCASSLNPGGGRETQYFGPGTRLLVL.

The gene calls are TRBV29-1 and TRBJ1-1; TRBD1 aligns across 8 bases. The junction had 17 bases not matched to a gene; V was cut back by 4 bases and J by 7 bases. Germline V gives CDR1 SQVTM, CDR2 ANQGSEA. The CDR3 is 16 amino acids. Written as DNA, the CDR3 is TGCAGCGTTGTGACAGGGGCACCACCACGCCGACATGAAGCTTTCTTT. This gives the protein CSVVTGAPPRRHEAFF.

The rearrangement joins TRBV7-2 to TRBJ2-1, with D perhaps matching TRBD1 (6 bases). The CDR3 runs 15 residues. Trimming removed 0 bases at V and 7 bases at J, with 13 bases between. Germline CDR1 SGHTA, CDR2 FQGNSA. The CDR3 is CASSLAARGGNEQFF. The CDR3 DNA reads TGTGCCAGCAGCTTAGCGGCCAGGGGTGGAAATGAGCAGTTCTTC.

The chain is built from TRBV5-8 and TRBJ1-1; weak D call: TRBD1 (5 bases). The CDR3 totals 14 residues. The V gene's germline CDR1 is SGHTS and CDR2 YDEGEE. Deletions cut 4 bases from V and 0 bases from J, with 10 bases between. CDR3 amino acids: CASSGGAVNTEAFF. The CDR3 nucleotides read TGTGCCAGCAGCGGAGGGGCGGTGAACACTGAAGCTTTCTTT.